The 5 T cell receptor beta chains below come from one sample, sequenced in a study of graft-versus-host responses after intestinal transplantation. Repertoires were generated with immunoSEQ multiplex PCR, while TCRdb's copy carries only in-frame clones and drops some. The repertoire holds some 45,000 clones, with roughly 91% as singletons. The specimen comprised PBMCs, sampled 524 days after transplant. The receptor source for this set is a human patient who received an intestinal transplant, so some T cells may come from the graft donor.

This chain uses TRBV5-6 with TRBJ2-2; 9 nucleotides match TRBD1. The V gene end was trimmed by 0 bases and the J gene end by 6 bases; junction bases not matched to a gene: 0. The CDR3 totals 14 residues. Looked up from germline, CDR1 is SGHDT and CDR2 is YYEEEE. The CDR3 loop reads CASSLGTGAGELFF. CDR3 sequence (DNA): TGTGCCAGCAGCTTGGGGACAGGGGCCGGGGAGCTGTTTTTT.

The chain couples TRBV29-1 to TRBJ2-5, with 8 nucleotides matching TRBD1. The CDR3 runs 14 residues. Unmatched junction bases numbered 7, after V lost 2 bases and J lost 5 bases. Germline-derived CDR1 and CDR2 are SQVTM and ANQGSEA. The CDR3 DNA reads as TGCAGCGTTGAACAGGGGGCTTCAGTGGAGACCCAGTACTTC. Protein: CSVEQGASVETQYF.

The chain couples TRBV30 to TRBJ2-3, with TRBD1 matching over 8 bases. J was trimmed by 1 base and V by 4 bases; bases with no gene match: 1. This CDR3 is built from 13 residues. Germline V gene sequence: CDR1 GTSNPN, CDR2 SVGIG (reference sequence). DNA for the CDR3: TGTGCCTGGACACAGGGGGGCACAGATACGCAGTATTTT. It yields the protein CAWTQGGTDTQYF.

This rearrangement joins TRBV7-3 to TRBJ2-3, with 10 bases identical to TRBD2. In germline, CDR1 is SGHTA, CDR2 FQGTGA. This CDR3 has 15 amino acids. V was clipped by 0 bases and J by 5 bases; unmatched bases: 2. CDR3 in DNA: TGTGCCAGCAGCTTAACTAGCGGGAGGTTAGATACGCAGTATTTT. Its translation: CASSLTSGRLDTQYF.

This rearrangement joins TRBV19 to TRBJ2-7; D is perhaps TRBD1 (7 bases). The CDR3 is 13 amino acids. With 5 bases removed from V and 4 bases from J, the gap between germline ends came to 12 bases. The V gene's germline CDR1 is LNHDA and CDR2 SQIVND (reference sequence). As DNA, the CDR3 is TGTGCCAGTAGTCTACAGGGGAGGTACGAGCAGTACTTC. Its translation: CASSLQGRYEQYF.